These 23 T cell receptor beta chains were sequenced from one sample in a study of vaccination and CD4 T cells after COVID-19. For these TCRs, the target antigens are not known. Time point defined: late sampling 161 to 241 days after vaccination in a few convalescent patients. Treatment given: approximately nine-day PBMC culture with coronavirus spike peptide pools or control peptides (ViraFEST assay). Sequence data for DNA of cultured CD4+ T cells were generated by the Oncomine TCR Beta short-read assay. One entry per CDR3 protein, called by TCRdb with MiXCR from the PCR reads. In the table there are tens of thousands of distinct CDR3 sequences, 35% to 45% of which are singletons. Here the sequenced sample was CD4+ T cells from blood, cultured in vitro, taken about 7 months after SARS-CoV-2 vaccination. The source of these receptors is a human donor who had recovered from COVID-19.

A few counts support this clonotype. V gene TRBV11-1 combines with J gene TRBJ2-1, with a possible D match to TRBD2 (5 bases). CDR1 is SGHAT, CDR2 FQDESV, per germline (reference sequence). V was shortened by 3 bases and J by 6 bases, with 12 bases between the two germline ends. The CDR3 loop spans 14 amino acids. The CDR3 region has the DNA TGTGCCAGCAGCTTGCGGAGGCGGCTCAATGAGCAGTTCTTC. Amino acids: CASSLRRRLNEQFF.

The rearrangement links TRBV6-5 to TRBJ1-1; 7 bases match TRBD1. Germline CDR1 reads MNHEY; CDR2 reads SVGAGI. This CDR3 contains 15 residues. The J segment lost 6 bases and the V segment lost 4 bases, leaving 11 bases of the junction unmatched. The CDR3 reads CASSSPQTGFAEAFF. CDR3 in DNA: TGTGCCAGCAGTTCCCCCCAGACAGGGTTCGCTGAAGCTTTCTTT.

The chain combines TRBV5-4 with TRBJ2-3, with 12 nucleotides matching TRBD2. Germline V gene data show CDR1 as SGHNT and CDR2 as YYREEE (reference sequence). With V trimmed by 0 bases and J by 5 bases, 7 bases remained unmatched. The CDR3 sequence is 17 residues long. CDR3 loop: CASSLGPSGRAGDTQYF. The CDR3 region has the DNA TGTGCCAGCAGCTTGGGCCCTAGCGGGAGGGCCGGAGATACGCAGTATTTT. Full variable domain (missing parts from reference TRBV5-4 and TRBJ2-3): ETGVTQSPTHLIKTRGQQVTLRCSSQSGHNTVSWYQQALGQGPQFIFQYYREEENGRGNFPPRFSGLQFPNYSSELNVNALELDDSALYLCASSLGPSGRAGDTQYFGPGTRLTVL.

The chain combines TRBV5-1 with TRBJ2-1; D is possibly TRBD2 (6 bases). V was pared by 0 bases and J by 5 bases, with 12 bases between. This CDR3 has 15 amino acids. The germline CDR1 and CDR2 sequences are SGHRS and YFSETQ. The CDR3 bases are TGCGCCAGCAGCTTGGAGCGGGCAGGGAACAATGAGCAGTTCTTC. Translated: CASSLERAGNNEQFF.

The chain uses TRBV2 and TRBJ1-1, with 7 bases lining up with TRBD1. J was trimmed by 5 bases and V by 4 bases; bases with no gene match: 7. The germline CDR1 and CDR2 sequences are SNHLY and FYNNEI. This CDR3 is built from 14 residues. The CDR3 spells CASSAQGGQTEAFF. CDR3 in DNA: TGTGCCAGCAGTGCCCAGGGGGGACAGACTGAAGCTTTCTTT.

This clonotype turned up a few times. This rearrangement joins TRBV19 to TRBJ1-1; a weak D match, TRBD1 (6 bases). The CDR3 is 11 amino acids. Trimming took 8 bases from V and 11 from J, leaving 15 bases between them. Germline values: CDR1 LNHDA, CDR2 SQIVND (reference sequence). For the CDR3, the DNA is TGTGCCAGTGGGACACATGGACACGCTTTCTTT. As protein: CASGTHGHAFF.

There are a few counts of this clonotype. V gene TRBV27 combines with J gene TRBJ1-5; D might be TRBD1 (5 bases). Germline V gene data show CDR1 as MNHEY and CDR2 as SMNVEV (reference sequence). The CDR3 loop spans 18 amino acids. Trimming left V 6 bases short and J 0 bases short, with 21 bases between. The CDR3 reads CASSPQGIRINSNQPQHF. The CDR3 DNA reads as TGTGCCAGCAGCCCTCAGGGAATCCGAATTAATAGCAATCAGCCCCAGCATTTT.

The chain links TRBV20-1 to TRBJ2-4; the D gene could be TRBD1 or TRBD2 (5 bases each). The CDR3 is 15 amino acids. Trimming stripped 8 bases from V and 3 bases from J, with 20 bases between. The germline V gene has CDR1 DFQATT and CDR2 SNEGSKA (reference sequence). CDR3 DNA: TGCAGTTGTGGGATACGGGGCCGGGACAAAAACATTCAGTACTTC. Protein: CSCGIRGRDKNIQYF.

As regards this clonotype: A junction end diverges from the germline sequence, so it may reflect a read error. This sequence joins TRBV7-7 and TRBJ2-3; a possible D gene is TRBD2 (6 bases). Per the germline V gene, CDR1 is SSHAT and CDR2 is FNYEAQ (reference sequence). The CDR3 runs to 15 residues. The chain's CDR3 is CASSLGAGLTDTQYF. The CDR3 region has the DNA TGTGCTAGCAGCTTGGGAGCGGGTCTCACAGATACGCAGTATTTT.

The rearrangement joins TRBV20-1 to TRBJ2-1, with 7 bases fitting TRBD2. CDR3 length: 16 amino acids. Trimming cost V 0 bases and J 10 bases; bases outside gene matches: 15. Germline CDR1 reads DFQATT; CDR2 reads SNEGSKA (reference sequence). The CDR3 here is CSARDIASGKAWEQFF. The CDR3, as DNA: TGCAGTGCTAGAGATATAGCTAGCGGTAAGGCCTGGGAGCAGTTCTTC.

V and J are TRBV25-1 and TRBJ2-1, with 9 bases matching TRBD2. Germline V gives CDR1 MGHDK, CDR2 SYGVNS. Germline trimming cut 3 bases from V and 5 bases from J; bases unmatched to any gene: 5. This CDR3 has 15 amino acids. This CDR3 is CASSDTGGGDNEQFF. In nucleotides, the CDR3 is TGTGCCAGCAGTGATACCGGCGGGGGGGACAATGAGCAGTTCTTC.

The V call is TRBV19, the J call TRBJ2-1; 9 bases line up with TRBD1. V dropped 5 bases and J dropped 0; count of bases not matched to a gene: 2. From germline, CDR1 is LNHDA and CDR2 SQIVND (reference sequence). The CDR3 contains 15 residues. This CDR3 is CASSADRGSYNEQFF. The CDR3 bases are TGTGCCAGTAGTGCGGACAGGGGCTCCTACAATGAGCAGTTCTTC.

This clonotype was seen more than once but under ten times. The genes are TRBV7-8 and TRBJ2-7; TRBD2 matches at 9 bases. The CDR3 extends over 15 amino acids. V lost 5 bases, J lost 1 base, and 6 bases stayed unmatched. Germline V gives CDR1 SGHVS, CDR2 FQNEAQ. The CDR3, as DNA: TGTGCCAGCAGCCCCAAGACTAGCGGTTCCTACGAGCAGTACTTC. It encodes CASSPKTSGSYEQYF.

The DNA for the CDR3 is TGTGCCAGCTACGGGGGGTACACTGAAGCTTTCTTT. Translating gives CASYGGYTEAFF. This chain joins TRBV18 and TRBJ1-1; tentative D call: TRBD1 (5 bases). This CDR3 has 12 amino acids. Germline loops: CDR1 KGHSH, CDR2 LQKENI. Trimming took off 7 bases at V and 3 bases at J, with 9 bases between the two ends.

This clonotype was found a few times. CDR3 DNA: TGCAGTGCTAGTCCTGGCACTGAAGCTTTCTTT. Amino acids: CSASPGTEAFF. The chain couples TRBV20-1 to TRBJ1-1; D not certain. This CDR3 has 11 residues. The germline V and J ends were trimmed by 3 bases and 4 bases, with 6 bases remaining between them. Germline CDR1 is DFQATT and CDR2 is SNEGSKA (reference sequence).

The chain joins TRBV20-1 to TRBJ2-3; no firm D call. There are 13 residues in the CDR3. Germline CDR1 and CDR2: DFQATT and SNEGSKA (reference sequence). V lost 3 bases to trimming and J lost 4 bases, with 11 bases between them. CDR3 region: CSASPAWADTQYF. CDR3 DNA sequence: TGCAGTGCTAGCCCCGCCTGGGCAGATACGCAGTATTTT.

Only a few counts were recorded for this clonotype. This sequence joins TRBV7-2 and TRBJ2-1, with 13 bases fitting TRBD2. This CDR3 is 16 amino acids long. The J segment lost 5 bases and the V segment lost 5 bases, leaving 6 bases of the junction unmatched. Germline V gene data show CDR1 as SGHTA and CDR2 as FQGNSA. The CDR3 protein is CASSALGTSGNNEQFF. The DNA for the CDR3 is TGTGCCAGCAGCGCGCTCGGGACTAGCGGGAACAATGAGCAGTTCTTC.

The chain links TRBV18 to TRBJ2-3; either TRBD1 or TRBD2 may fit D (5 bases each). Germline loops: CDR1 KGHSH, CDR2 LQKENI. The ends were cut back, 5 bases at V and 4 bases at J, with 13 bases in the middle. This CDR3 is built from 14 residues. The DNA of the CDR3 is TGTGCCAGCTCAGGGACCTCTCTAGCAGATACGCAGTATTTT. Translating it yields CASSGTSLADTQYF.

In this sample, this clonotype turned up a few times. The V gene is TRBV20-1, the J gene TRBJ1-5; unclear D gene. This CDR3 comprises 15 residues. V lost 0 bases and J lost 2, with 11 bases in between. Germline CDR1 and CDR2: DFQATT and SNEGSKA (reference sequence). CDR3 loop: CSARDRRGGNQPQHF. DNA for the CDR3: TGCAGTGCTAGAGACAGAAGAGGTGGCAATCAGCCCCAGCATTTT.

As concerns this clonotype: At one end the junction does not follow the germline gene, possibly because of a read error. J is TRBJ2-1 and V is TRBV20-1; D ambiguous. Per germline, CDR1 DFQATT and CDR2 SNEGSKA (reference sequence). CDR3 size: 16 residues. The CDR3 region has the DNA TGCAGTGCTCAAACCAATAATGCAAGCTCCTACAATGAGCAGATCTTC. As protein: CSAQTNNASSYNEQIF.

The sample holds a few counts of this clonotype. The chain joins TRBV20-1 to TRBJ2-3; 7 bases match TRBD1. The CDR3 length is 13 residues. With 1 base clipped from V and 4 bases from J, the junction kept 2 bases outside the gene matches. Per the germline V gene, CDR1 is DFQATT and CDR2 is SNEGSKA (reference sequence). This chain's CDR3 is CSARGGTADTQYF. CDR3 coding DNA: TGCAGTGCTAGAGGGGGGACAGCAGATACGCAGTATTTT.

The chain is built from TRBV20-1 and TRBJ2-3; 10 bases are a match to TRBD2. After removal of 3 bases from V and 6 bases from J, the junction contained 6 bases not matched to a gene. Germline V lookup: CDR1 DFQATT, CDR2 SNEGSKA (reference sequence). The CDR3 contains 14 residues. CDR3: CSARVTSGMDTQYF. DNA for the CDR3: TGCAGTGCTAGGGTTACTAGCGGGATGGATACGCAGTATTTT.

The gene calls are TRBV2 and TRBJ2-3, with no clear D. The CDR3 has 14 residues. In germline, CDR1 is SNHLY, CDR2 FYNNEI. V gave up 5 bases and J gave up 0 bases, with 9 bases separating them. The DNA of the CDR3 is TGTGCCAGCAGTCCCGGCAGCAGCACAGATACGCAGTATTTT. Translation gives CASSPGSSTDTQYF.